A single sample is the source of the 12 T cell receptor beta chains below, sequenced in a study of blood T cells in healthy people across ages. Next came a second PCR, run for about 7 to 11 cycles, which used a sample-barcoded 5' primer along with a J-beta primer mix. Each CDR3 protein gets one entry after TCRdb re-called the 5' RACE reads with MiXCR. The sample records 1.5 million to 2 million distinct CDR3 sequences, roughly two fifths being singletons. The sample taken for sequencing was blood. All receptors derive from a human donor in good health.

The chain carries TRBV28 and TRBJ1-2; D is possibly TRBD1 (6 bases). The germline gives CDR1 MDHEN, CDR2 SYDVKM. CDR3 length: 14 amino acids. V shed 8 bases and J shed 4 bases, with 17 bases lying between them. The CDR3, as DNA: TGTGCCAGCCTCGAGGGGACACCACCCTATGGCTACACCTTC. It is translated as CASLEGTPPYGYTF.

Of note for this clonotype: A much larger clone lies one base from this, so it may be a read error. DNA of the CDR3: TGTGCCAGCAGCTTAACGGGACTAGCACACAATGAGCAGTTCTTC. Its translation: CASSLTGLAHNEQFF. The V call is TRBV7-3, the J call TRBJ2-1; TRBD2 aligns across 9 bases. The germline V gene has CDR1 SGHTA and CDR2 FQGTGA. Trimming took 0 bases from V and 5 from J; bases not matched to a gene: 2. The CDR3 runs 15 residues.

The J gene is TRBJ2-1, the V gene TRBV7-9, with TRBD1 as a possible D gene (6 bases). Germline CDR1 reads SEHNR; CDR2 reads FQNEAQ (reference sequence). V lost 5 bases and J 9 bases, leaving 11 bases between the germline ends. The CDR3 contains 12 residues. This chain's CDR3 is CASSRDNFEQFF. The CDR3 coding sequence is TGTGCCAGCAGCAGGGACAATTTTGAGCAGTTCTTC.

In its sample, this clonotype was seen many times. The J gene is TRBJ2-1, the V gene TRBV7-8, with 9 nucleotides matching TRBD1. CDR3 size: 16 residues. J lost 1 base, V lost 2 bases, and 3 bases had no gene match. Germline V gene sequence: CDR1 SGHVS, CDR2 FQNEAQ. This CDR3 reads CASSLRQGGSYNEQFF. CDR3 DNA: TGTGCCAGCAGCTTACGACAGGGGGGATCCTACAATGAGCAGTTCTTC.

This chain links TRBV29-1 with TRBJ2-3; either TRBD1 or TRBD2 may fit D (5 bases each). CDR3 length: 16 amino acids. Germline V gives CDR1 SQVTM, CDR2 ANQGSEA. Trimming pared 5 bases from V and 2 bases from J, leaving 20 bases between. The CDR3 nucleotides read TGCAGCGTTATGGGGGTTATTATGCTGGACACAGATACGCAGTATTTT. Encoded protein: CSVMGVIMLDTDTQYF.

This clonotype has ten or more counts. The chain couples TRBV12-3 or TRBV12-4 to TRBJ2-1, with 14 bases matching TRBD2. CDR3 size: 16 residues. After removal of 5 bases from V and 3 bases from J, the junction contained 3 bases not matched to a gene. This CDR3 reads CASSRTSGGYYNEQFF. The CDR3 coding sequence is TGTGCCAGCAGTCGGACTAGCGGGGGGTACTACAATGAGCAGTTCTTC.

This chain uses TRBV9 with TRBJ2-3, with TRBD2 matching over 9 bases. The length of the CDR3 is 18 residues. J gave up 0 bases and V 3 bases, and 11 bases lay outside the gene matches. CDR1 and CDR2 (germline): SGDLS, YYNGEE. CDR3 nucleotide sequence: TGTGCCAGCAGCGCTCTAGCGGGGCGATTAACTAGCACAGATACGCAGTATTTT. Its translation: CASSALAGRLTSTDTQYF.

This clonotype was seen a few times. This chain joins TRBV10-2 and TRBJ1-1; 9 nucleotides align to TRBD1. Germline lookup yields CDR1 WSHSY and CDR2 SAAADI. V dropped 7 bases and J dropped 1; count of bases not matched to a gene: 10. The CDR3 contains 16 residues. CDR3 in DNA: TGCGCCAGCAACCCCGGGACAGGGAGGGGGAACACTGAAGCTTTCTTT. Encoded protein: CASNPGTGRGNTEAFF.

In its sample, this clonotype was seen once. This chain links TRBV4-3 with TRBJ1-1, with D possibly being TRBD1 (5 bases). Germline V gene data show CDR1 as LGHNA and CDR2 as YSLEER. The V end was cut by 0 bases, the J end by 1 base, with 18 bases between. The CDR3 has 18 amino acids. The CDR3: CASSQDWGPGTGNTEAFF. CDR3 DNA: TGCGCCAGCAGCCAAGATTGGGGCCCTGGAACAGGGAACACTGAAGCTTTCTTT.

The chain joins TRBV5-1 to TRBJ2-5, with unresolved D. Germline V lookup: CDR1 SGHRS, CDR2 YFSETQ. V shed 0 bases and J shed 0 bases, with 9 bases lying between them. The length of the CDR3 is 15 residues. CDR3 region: CASSLDFPYQETQYF. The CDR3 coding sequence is TGCGCCAGCAGCTTGGACTTTCCGTACCAAGAGACCCAGTACTTC.

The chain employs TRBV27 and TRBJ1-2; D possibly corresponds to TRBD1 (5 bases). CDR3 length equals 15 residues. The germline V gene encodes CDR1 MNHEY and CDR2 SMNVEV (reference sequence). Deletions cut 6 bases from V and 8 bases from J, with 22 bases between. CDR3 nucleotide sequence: TGTGCCAGCAGCCCATTCCGGGACCACTCCGGGGGCTACACCTTC. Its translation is CASSPFRDHSGGYTF.

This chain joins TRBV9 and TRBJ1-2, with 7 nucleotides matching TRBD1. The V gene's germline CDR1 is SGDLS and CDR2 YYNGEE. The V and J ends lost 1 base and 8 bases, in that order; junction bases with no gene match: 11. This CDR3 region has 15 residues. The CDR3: CASSVRGDRMGGYTF. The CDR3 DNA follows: TGTGCCAGCAGCGTAAGAGGGGACAGAATGGGCGGCTACACCTTC.